The 6 T cell receptor beta chains below were found in one sample sequenced in a study of response to subunit inactivated influenza vaccine. TCRdb reprocessed the RT-PCR reads with MiXCR, giving one entry per CDR3 protein. The sample consists of around 580,000 distinct CDR3 sequences, around 15% of them appearing once. Sequenced material: PBMCs from blood, taken 12 days after vaccination. The source is a man aged 50 or older who received an inactivated influenza vaccine.

The sample holds a few counts of this clonotype. V gene TRBV20-1 combines with J gene TRBJ2-1; D is unresolved. In germline, CDR1 is DFQATT, CDR2 SNEGSKA (reference sequence). The CDR3 totals 12 residues. Trimming left V 1 base short and J 6 bases short, with 7 bases between. In DNA, the CDR3 is TGCAGTGCTAGAGTGCAGGTCAATGAGCAGTTCTTC. Translated: CSARVQVNEQFF.

Only one count was recorded for this clonotype. This sequence joins TRBV7-2 and TRBJ2-7; 7 bases line up with TRBD2. The germline V gene encodes CDR1 SGHTA and CDR2 FQGNSA. The J segment lost 6 bases and the V segment lost 0 bases, leaving 5 bases of the junction unmatched. This CDR3 contains 14 residues. The CDR3: CASSLARERGEQYF. CDR3 nucleotide sequence: TGTGCCAGCAGCTTAGCGCGGGAGAGAGGCGAGCAGTACTTC.

V gene TRBV7-9 combines with J gene TRBJ2-7, with D uncertain. Deletions cut 9 bases from V and 6 bases from J, with 18 bases between. Germline V gene lookup returns CDR1 SEHNR and CDR2 FQNEAQ (reference sequence). The CDR3 has 13 amino acids. For the CDR3, the DNA is TGTGCCAGGAGCCCCGGGCTCATCTGCGAGCAGTACTTC. Its protein product is CARSPGLICEQYF. Filled out from reference TRBV7-9 and TRBJ2-7, the complete variable domain reads DTGVSQNPRHKITKRGQNVTFRCDPISEHNRLYWYRQTLGQGPEFLTYFQNEAQLEKSRLLSDRFSAERPKGSFSTLEIQRTEQGDSAMYLCARSPGLICEQYFGPGTRLTVT.

The rearrangement links TRBV20-1 to TRBJ2-1, with unresolved D. The germline V gene has CDR1 DFQATT and CDR2 SNEGSKA (reference sequence). The ends were cut back, 0 bases at V and 4 bases at J, with 10 bases in the middle. The length of the CDR3 is 14 residues. For the CDR3, the DNA is TGCAGTGCTAGAGAAAGGCAGAGATACAATGAGCAGTTCTTC. This codes for CSARERQRYNEQFF.

A few counts support this clonotype. The CDR3 reads CASSYNRTNEKLFF. The CDR3 DNA is TGTGCCAGCAGTTACAATCGGACTAATGAAAAACTGTTTTTT. V gene TRBV6-2 or TRBV6-3 combines with J gene TRBJ1-4; D remains ambiguous. Looked up from germline, CDR1 is MNHEY and CDR2 is SVGEGT. Trimming left V 2 bases short and J 2 bases short, with 6 bases between. This CDR3 region has 14 residues.

This clonotype was observed a handful of times. J is TRBJ1-4 and V is TRBV12-3 or TRBV12-4; a weak D match, TRBD1 (6 bases). V was shortened by 7 bases and J by 5 bases, with 14 bases between the two germline ends. This CDR3 comprises 14 residues. The DNA of the CDR3 is TGTGCCAGCAAGAAGACAGGTGGAAATGAAAAACTGTTTTTT. It translates to CASKKTGGNEKLFF.